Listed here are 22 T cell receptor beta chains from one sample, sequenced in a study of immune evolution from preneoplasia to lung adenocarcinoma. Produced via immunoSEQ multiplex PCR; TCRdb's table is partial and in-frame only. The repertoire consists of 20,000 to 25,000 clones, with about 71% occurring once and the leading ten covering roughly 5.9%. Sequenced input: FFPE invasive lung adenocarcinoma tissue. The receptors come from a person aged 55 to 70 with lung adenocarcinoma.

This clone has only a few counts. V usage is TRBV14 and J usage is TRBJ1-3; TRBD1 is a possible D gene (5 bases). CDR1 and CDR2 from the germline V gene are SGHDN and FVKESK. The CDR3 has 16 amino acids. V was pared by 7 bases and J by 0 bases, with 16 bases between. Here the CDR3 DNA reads TGTGCCAGCAAGCTTTCCGGACACAGCTCTGGAAACACCATATATTTT. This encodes CASKLSGHSSGNTIYF.

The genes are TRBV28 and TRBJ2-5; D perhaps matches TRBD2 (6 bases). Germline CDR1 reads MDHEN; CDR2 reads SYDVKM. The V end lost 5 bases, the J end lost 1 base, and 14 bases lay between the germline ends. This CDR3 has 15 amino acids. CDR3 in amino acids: CASSQPGTAQETQYF. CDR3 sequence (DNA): TGTGCCAGCAGTCAGCCTGGGACTGCCCAAGAGACCCAGTACTTC.

CDR3 nucleotide sequence: TGTGCCAGCAGCCCCCAAGCAAATCAGCCCCAGCATTTT. Its translation: CASSPQANQPQHF. The chain has TRBV11-3 and TRBJ1-5; no clear D gene. Germline-derived CDR1 and CDR2 are SGHNT and YENEEA. V lost 5 bases and J lost 4, with 9 bases in between. This CDR3 comprises 13 residues.

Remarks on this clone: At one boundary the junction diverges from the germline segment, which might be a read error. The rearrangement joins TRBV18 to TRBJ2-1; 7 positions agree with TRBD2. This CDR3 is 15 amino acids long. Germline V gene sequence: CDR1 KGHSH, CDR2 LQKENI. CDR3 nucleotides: TGTGCCAGCTCACCAATTGCGGGAGACTACAGTGAGCAGTTCTTC. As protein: CASSPIAGDYSEQFF. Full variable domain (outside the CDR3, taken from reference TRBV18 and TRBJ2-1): NAGVMQNPRHLVRRRGQEARLRCSPMKGHSHVYWYRQLPEEGLKFMVYLQKENIIDESGMPKERFSAEFPKEGPSILRIQQVVRGDSAAYFCASSPIAGDYSEQFFGPGTRLTVL.

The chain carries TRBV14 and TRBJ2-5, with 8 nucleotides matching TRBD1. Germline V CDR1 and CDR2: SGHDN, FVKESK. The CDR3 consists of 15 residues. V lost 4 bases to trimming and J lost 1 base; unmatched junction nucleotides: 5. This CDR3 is CASSPWQGAQETQYF. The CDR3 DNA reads TGTGCCAGCAGCCCCTGGCAGGGGGCCCAAGAGACCCAGTACTTC.

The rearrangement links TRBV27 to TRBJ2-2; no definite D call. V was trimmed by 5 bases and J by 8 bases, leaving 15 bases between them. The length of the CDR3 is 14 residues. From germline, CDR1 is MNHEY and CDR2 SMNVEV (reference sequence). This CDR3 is CASSLGNPAGELFF. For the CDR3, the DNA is TGTGCCAGCAGTCTTGGAAATCCGGCGGGGGAGCTGTTTTTT.

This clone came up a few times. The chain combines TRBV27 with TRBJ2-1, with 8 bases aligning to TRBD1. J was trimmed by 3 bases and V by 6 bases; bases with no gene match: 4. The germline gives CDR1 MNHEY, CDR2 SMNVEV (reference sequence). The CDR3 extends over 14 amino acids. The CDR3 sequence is CASSPGQGYNEQFF. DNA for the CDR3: TGTGCCAGCAGCCCCGGACAGGGCTACAATGAGCAGTTCTTC.

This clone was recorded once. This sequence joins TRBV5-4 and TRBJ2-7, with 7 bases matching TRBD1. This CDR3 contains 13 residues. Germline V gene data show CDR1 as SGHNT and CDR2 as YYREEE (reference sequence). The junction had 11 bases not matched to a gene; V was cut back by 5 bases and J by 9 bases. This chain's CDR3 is CASRPETGLGQYF. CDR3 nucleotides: TGTGCCAGCAGGCCCGAGACAGGGTTGGGGCAGTACTTC. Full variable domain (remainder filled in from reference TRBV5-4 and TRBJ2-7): ETGVTQSPTHLIKTRGQQVTLRCSSQSGHNTVSWYQQALGQGPQFIFQYYREEENGRGNFPPRFSGLQFPNYSSELNVNALELDDSALYLCASRPETGLGQYFGPGTRLTVT.

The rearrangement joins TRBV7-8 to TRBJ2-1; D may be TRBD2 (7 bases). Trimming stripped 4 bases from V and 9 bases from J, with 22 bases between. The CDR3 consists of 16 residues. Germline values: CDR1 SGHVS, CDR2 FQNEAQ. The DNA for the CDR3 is TGTGCCAGCAGCTACCCAAAGGGGGGGCATCGGGGTGAGCAGTTCTTC. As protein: CASSYPKGGHRGEQFF. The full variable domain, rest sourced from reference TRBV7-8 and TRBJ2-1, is GAGVSQSPRYKVAKRGQDVALRCDPISGHVSLFWYQQALGQGPEFLTYFQNEAQLDKSGLPSDRFFAERPEGSVSTLKIQRTQQEDSAVYLCASSYPKGGHRGEQFFGPGTRLTVL.

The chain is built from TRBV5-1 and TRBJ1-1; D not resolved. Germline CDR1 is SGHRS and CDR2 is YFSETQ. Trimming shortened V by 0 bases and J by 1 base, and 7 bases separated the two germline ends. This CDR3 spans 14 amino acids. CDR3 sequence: CASSLDGKNTEAFF. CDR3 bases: TGCGCCAGCAGCTTGGATGGGAAGAACACTGAAGCTTTCTTT.

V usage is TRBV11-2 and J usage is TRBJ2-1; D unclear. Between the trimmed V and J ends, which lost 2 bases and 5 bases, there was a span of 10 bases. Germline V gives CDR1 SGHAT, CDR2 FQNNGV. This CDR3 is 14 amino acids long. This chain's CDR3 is CASSLNVNNNEQFF. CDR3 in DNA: TGTGCCAGCAGCTTAAATGTGAATAACAATGAGCAGTTCTTC.

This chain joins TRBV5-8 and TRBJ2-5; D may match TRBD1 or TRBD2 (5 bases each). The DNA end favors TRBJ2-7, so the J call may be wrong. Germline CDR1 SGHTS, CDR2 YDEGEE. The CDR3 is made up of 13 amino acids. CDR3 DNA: TGTGCCAGCACCATCCGGGGCGAATACGAGCAGTACTTC. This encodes CASTIRGEYEQYF.

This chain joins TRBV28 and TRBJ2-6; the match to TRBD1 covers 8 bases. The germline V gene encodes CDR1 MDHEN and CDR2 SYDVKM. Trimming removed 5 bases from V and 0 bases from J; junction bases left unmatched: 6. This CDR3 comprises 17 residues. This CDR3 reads CASSETGASSGANVLTF. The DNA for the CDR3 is TGTGCCAGCAGTGAGACAGGGGCCAGCTCTGGGGCCAACGTCCTGACTTTC.

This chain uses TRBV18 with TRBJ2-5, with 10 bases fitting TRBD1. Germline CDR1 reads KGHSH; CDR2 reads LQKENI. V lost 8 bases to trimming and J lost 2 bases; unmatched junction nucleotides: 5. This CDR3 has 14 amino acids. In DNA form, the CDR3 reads TGTGCCAGCGGGGACAGGGGTCTTCAAGAGACCCAGTACTTC. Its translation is CASGDRGLQETQYF.

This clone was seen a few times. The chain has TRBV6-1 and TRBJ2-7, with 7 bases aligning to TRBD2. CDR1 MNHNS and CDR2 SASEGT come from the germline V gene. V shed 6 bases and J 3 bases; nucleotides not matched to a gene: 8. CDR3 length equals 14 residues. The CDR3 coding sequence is TGTGCCAGCAGGACGGGCGGGAGCAGCTACGAGCAGTACTTC. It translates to CASRTGGSSYEQYF.

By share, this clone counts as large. CDR3 sequence (DNA): TGTGCCAGCTCCTCCAGGCAGGGGTTGAGCTACGAGCAGTACTTC. Protein sequence: CASSSRQGLSYEQYF. The V and J genes are TRBV18 and TRBJ2-7, with D perhaps matching TRBD1 (6 bases). The CDR3 is 15 amino acids. The V gene's germline CDR1 is KGHSH and CDR2 LQKENI. Trimming left V 6 bases short and J 3 bases short, with 18 bases between.

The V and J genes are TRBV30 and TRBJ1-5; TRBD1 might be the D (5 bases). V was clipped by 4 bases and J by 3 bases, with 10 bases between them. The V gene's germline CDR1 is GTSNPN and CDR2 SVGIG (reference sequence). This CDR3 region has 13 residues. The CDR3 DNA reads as TGTGCCTGGAATACAGGACTCAATCAGCCCCAGCATTTT. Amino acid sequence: CAWNTGLNQPQHF.

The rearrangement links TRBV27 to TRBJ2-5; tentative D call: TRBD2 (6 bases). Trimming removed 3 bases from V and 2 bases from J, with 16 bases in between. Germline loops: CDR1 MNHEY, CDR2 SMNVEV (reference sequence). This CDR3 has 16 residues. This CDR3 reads CASSLGGWGSQETQYF. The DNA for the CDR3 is TGTGCCAGCAGTTTGGGAGGTTGGGGATCTCAAGAGACCCAGTACTTC.

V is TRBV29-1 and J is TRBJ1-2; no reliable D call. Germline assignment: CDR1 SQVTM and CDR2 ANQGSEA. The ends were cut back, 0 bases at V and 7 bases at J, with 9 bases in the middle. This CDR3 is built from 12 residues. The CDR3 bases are TGCAGCGTTGAAGACCCTCGTGGTGGCTACACCTTC. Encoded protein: CSVEDPRGGYTF.

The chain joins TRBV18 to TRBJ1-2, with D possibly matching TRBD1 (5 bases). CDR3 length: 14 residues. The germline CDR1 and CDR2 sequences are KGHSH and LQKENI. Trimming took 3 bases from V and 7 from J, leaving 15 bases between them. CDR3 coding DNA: TGTGCCAGCTCACCGGGGACCCGCGGGGGTGGCTACACCTTC. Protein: CASSPGTRGGGYTF.

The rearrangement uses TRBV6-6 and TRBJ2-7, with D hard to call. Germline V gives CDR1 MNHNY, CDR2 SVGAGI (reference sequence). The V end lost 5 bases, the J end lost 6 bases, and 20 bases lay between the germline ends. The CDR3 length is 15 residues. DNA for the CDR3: TGTGCCAGCAGTCCCTCGGTCCTTATGGTTGGCGAGCAGTACTTC. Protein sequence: CASSPSVLMVGEQYF.

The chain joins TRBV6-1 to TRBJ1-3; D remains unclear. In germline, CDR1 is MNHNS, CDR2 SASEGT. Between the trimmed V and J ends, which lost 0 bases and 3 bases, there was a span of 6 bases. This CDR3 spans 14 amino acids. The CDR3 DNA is TGTGCCAGCAGTGAAGCAGACGGTGGAAACACCATATATTTT. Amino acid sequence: CASSEADGGNTIYF.